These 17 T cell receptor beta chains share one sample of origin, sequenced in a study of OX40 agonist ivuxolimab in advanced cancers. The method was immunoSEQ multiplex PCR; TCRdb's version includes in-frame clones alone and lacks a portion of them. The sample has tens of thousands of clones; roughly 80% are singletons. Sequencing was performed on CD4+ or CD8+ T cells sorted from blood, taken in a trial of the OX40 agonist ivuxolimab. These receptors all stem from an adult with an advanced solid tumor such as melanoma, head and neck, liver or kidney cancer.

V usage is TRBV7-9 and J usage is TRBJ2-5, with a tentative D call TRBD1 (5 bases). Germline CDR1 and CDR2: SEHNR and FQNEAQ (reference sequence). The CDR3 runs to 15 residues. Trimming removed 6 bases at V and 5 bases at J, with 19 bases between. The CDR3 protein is CASRAVRAAQETQYF. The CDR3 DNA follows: TGTGCCAGCAGGGCGGTCAGGGCCGCCCAGGAGACCCAGTACTTC.

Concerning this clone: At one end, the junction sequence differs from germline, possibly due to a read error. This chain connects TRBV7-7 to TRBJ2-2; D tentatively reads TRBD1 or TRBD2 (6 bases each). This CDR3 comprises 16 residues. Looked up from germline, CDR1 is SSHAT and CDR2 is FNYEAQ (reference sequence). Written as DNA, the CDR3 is TGTGCTAGCAGCTTGAACGGGGGCCAGAACACCGGGGAGCTGTTTTTT. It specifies CASSLNGGQNTGELFF.

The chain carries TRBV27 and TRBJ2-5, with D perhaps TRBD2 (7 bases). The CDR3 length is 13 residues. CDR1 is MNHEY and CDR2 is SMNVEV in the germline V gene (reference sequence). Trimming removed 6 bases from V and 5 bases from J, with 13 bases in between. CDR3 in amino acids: CASRIQGGETQYF. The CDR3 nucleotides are TGTGCCAGCAGGATACAGGGAGGGGAGACCCAGTACTTC.

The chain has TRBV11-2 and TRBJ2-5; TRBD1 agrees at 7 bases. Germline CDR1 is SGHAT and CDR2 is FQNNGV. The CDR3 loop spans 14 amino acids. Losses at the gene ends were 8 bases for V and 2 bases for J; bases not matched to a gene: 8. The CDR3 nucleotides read TGTGCCAGCTCCAAGGGGGCTACTCAAGAGACCCAGTACTTC. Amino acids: CASSKGATQETQYF.

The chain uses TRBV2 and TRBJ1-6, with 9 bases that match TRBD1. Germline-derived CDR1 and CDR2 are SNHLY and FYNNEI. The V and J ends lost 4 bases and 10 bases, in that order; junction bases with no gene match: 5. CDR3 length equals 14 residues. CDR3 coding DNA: TGTGCCAGCAGTGCGGGACAGGGTCACTCACCCCTCCACTTT. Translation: CASSAGQGHSPLHF.

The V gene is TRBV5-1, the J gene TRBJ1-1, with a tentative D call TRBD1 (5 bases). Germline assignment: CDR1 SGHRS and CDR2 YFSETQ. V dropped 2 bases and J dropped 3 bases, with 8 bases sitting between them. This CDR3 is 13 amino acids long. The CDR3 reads CASSFDSDTEAFF. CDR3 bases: TGCGCCAGCAGCTTTGACAGCGACACTGAAGCTTTCTTT. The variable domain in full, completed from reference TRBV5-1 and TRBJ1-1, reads KAGVTQTPRYLIKTRGQQVTLSCSPISGHRSVSWYQQTPGQGLQFLFEYFSETQRNKGNFPGRFSGRQFSNSRSEMNVSTLELGDSALYLCASSFDSDTEAFFGQGTRLTVV.

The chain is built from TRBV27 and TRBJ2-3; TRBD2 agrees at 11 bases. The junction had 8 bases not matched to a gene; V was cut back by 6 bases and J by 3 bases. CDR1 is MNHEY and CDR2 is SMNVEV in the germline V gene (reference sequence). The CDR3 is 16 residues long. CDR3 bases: TGTGCCAGCAGCCCAATAGCGGGGGGGTCTACAGATACGCAGTATTTT. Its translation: CASSPIAGGSTDTQYF.

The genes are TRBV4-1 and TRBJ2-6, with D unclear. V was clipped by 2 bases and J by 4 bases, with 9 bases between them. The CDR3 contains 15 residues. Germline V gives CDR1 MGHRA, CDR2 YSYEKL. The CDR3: CASSQFSKGANVLTF. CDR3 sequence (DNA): TGCGCCAGCAGCCAATTTAGCAAAGGGGCCAACGTCCTGACTTTC.

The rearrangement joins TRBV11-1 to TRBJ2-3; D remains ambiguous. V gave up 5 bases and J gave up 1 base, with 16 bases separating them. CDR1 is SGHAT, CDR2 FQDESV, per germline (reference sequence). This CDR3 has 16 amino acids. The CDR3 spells CASSPGWSDGTDTQYF. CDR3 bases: TGTGCCAGCAGCCCAGGCTGGAGCGACGGCACAGATACGCAGTATTTT.

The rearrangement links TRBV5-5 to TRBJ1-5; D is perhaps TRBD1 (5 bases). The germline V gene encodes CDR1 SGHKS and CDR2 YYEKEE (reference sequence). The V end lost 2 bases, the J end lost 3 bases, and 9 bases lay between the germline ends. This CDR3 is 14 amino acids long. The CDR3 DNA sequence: TGTGCCAGCAGCTTTGGGGCCCCCAATCAGCCCCAGCATTTT. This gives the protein CASSFGAPNQPQHF. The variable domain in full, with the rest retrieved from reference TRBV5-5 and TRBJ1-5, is DAGVTQSPTHLIKTRGQQVTLRCSPISGHKSVSWYQQVLGQGPQFIFQYYEKEERGRGNFPDRFSARQFPNYSSELNVNALLLGDSALYLCASSFGAPNQPQHFGDGTRLSIL.

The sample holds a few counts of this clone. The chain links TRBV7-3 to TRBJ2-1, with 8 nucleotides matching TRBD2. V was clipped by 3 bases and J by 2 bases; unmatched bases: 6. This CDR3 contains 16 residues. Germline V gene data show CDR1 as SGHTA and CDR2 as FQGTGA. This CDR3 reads CASSFGGDKAYNEQFF. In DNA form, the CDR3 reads TGTGCCAGCAGCTTCGGGGGGGACAAAGCCTACAATGAGCAGTTCTTC.

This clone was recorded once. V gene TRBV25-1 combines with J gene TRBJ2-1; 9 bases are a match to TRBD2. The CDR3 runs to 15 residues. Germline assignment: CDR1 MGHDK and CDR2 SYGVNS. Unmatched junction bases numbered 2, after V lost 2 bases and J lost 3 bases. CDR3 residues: CASSEAGGFYNEQFF. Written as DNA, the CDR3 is TGTGCCAGCAGTGAAGCGGGGGGGTTCTACAATGAGCAGTTCTTC.

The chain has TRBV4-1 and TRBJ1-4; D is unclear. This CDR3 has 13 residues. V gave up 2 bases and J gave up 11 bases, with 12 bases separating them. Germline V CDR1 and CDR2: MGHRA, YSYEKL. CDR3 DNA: TGCGCCAGCAGCCAACATGGCGGGCAGAAACTGTTTTTT. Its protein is CASSQHGGQKLFF.

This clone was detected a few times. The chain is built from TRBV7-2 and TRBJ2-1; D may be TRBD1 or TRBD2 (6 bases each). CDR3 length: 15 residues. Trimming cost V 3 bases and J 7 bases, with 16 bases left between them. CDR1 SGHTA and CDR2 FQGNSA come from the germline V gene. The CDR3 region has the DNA TGTGCCAGCAGCTTCGTAACGGGGGCCCAGAATGAGCAGTTCTTC. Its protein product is CASSFVTGAQNEQFF.

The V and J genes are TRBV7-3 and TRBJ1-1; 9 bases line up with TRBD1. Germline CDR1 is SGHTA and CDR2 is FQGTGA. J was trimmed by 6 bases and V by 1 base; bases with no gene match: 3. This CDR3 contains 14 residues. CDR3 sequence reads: CASSLMGTGSEAFF. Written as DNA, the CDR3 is TGTGCCAGCAGCTTAATGGGGACAGGGTCTGAAGCTTTCTTT.

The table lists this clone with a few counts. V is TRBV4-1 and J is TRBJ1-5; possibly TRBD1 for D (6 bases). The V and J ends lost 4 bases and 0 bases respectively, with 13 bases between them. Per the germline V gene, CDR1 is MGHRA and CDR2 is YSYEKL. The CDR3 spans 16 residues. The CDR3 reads CASSPLGQISNQPQHF. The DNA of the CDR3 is TGCGCCAGCAGCCCCCTAGGACAGATTAGCAATCAGCCCCAGCATTTT.

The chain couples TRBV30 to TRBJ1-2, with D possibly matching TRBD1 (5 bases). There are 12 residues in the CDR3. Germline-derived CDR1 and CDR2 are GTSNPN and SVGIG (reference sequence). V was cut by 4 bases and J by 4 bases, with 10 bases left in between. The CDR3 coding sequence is TGTGCCTGGAATAAGGGGACCTATGGCTACACCTTC. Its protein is CAWNKGTYGYTF.